These 16 T cell receptor beta chains were all obtained from the same sample, sequenced in a study of naive and memory T cell subsets. Two oligonucleotides, mixed equimolar, formed the beta constant-region primer covering TRBC1 and TRBC2. TCRdb re-called the UMI-ligation and nested PCR reads through MiXCR, storing one row per CDR3 protein. The sample records approximately 85,000 distinct CDR3 sequences, 7% to 7.5% being singletons. The sequencing input was central memory CD4+ T cells from blood. Receptors were obtained from a human donor in good health.

There are many counts of this clonotype. V usage is TRBV29-1 and J usage is TRBJ2-7; the D is unclear. V lost 4 bases and J lost 5, with 18 bases in between. Germline V gene data show CDR1 as SQVTM and CDR2 as ANQGSEA. The CDR3 runs 14 residues. CDR3 residues: CSVVFSPTLDEQYF. The CDR3 DNA follows: TGCAGCGTTGTTTTCAGTCCCACCCTGGACGAGCAGTACTTC.

This clonotype came up many times. This chain joins TRBV7-2 and TRBJ1-1; 7 bases are shared with TRBD1. Unmatched junction bases numbered 2, after V lost 3 bases and J lost 4 bases. This CDR3 region has 13 residues. The germline gives CDR1 SGHTA, CDR2 FQGNSA. CDR3 in DNA: TGTGCCAGCAGCTTCGGACAGGCCACTGAAGCTTTCTTT. Translation: CASSFGQATEAFF.

The chain combines TRBV7-2 with TRBJ1-4; 8 bases match TRBD1. Germline V gene data show CDR1 as SGHTA and CDR2 as FQGNSA. Trimming at V came to 6 bases and at J to 8 bases, leaving 8 bases not matched to a gene. The CDR3 consists of 14 residues. The CDR3 sequence: CASSPRTGREKLFF. In nucleotides, the CDR3 is TGTGCCAGCAGTCCGAGGACAGGGCGCGAAAAACTGTTTTTT.

This clonotype was observed many times. The chain combines TRBV19 with TRBJ2-3; D remains unclear. The V and J ends lost 3 bases and 7 bases respectively, with 11 bases between them. The CDR3 runs to 13 residues. Per the germline V gene, CDR1 is LNHDA and CDR2 is SQIVND (reference sequence). This CDR3 reads CASSISGSNTQYF. DNA of the CDR3: TGTGCCAGTAGTATCTCTGGTTCTAATACGCAGTATTTT.

This clonotype was observed a few times. The chain employs TRBV10-3 and TRBJ2-5; D may be TRBD2 (6 bases). The ends were cut back, 0 bases at V and 4 bases at J, with 9 bases in the middle. This CDR3 contains 14 residues. CDR1 ENHRY and CDR2 SYGVKD come from the germline V gene. This CDR3 is CAISESTSTETQYF. For the CDR3, the DNA is TGTGCCATCAGTGAGTCCACTAGCACAGAGACCCAGTACTTC.

Here the CDR3 reads CASSRPGGANEKLFF. CDR3 bases: TGCGCCAGCAGCCGTCCCGGGGGGGCTAATGAAAAACTGTTTTTT. J is TRBJ1-4 and V is TRBV4-1, with D possibly being TRBD1 (5 bases). Germline CDR1 is MGHRA and CDR2 is YSYEKL. CDR3 length equals 15 residues. V lost 4 bases and J 3 bases, leaving 12 bases between the germline ends.

The chain employs TRBV30 and TRBJ2-7, with 10 positions matching TRBD2. The ends lost 4 bases at V and 7 bases at J; junction bases unmatched: 7. The CDR3 totals 13 residues. Germline values: CDR1 GTSNPN, CDR2 SVGIG (reference sequence). CDR3 region: CAWTAGGPREQYF. The CDR3 DNA reads as TGTGCCTGGACAGCGGGGGGGCCTCGGGAGCAGTACTTC. The entire variable domain, with the rest obtained from reference TRBV30 and TRBJ2-7, is as follows: SQTIHQWPATLVQPVGSPLSLECTVEGTSNPNLYWYRQAAGRGLQLLFYSVGIGQISSEVPQNLSASRPQDRQFILSSKKLLLSDSGFYLCAWTAGGPREQYFGPGTRLTVT.

In its sample, this clonotype was seen many times. The rearrangement joins TRBV12-3 or TRBV12-4 to TRBJ2-1; D not resolved. The CDR3 sequence is 11 residues long. The V and J ends lost 7 bases and 3 bases respectively, with 4 bases between them. This CDR3 is CASMSYNEQFF. The CDR3 region has the DNA TGTGCCAGCATGAGCTACAATGAGCAGTTCTTC.

The chain is built from TRBV12-3 or TRBV12-4 and TRBJ2-1, with D uncertain. This CDR3 contains 11 residues. With 5 bases removed from V and 9 bases from J, the gap between germline ends came to 8 bases. CDR3 region: CASSPQFEQFF. Here the CDR3 DNA reads TGTGCCAGCAGTCCACAATTTGAGCAGTTCTTC.

The chain is built from TRBV7-3 and TRBJ2-5, with D uncertain. Between the trimmed V and J ends, which lost 1 base and 4 bases, there was a span of 7 bases. CDR1 and CDR2 (germline): SGHTA, FQGTGA. The CDR3 has 13 amino acids. The chain's CDR3 is CASSLRARETQYF. Here the CDR3 DNA reads TGTGCCAGCAGCTTAAGGGCGAGAGAGACCCAGTACTTC. The full variable domain, its missing parts supplied by reference TRBV7-3 and TRBJ2-5, is GAGVSQTPSNKVTEKGKYVELRCDPISGHTALYWYRQSLGQGPEFLIYFQGTGAADDSGLPNDRFFAVRPEGSVSTLKIQRTERGDSAVYLCASSLRARETQYFGPGTRLLVL.

This clonotype turned up a few times. The rearrangement uses TRBV5-1 and TRBJ2-3; the D gene could be TRBD1 or TRBD2 (6 bases each). Trimming took off 1 base at V and 5 bases at J, with 14 bases between the two ends. Germline V gene lookup returns CDR1 SGHRS and CDR2 YFSETQ. The CDR3 length is 15 residues. The CDR3 nucleotides read TGCGCCAGCAGCTTGTCGGGGGCCCGCGGAGATACGCAGTATTTT. Protein product: CASSLSGARGDTQYF.

CDR3: CASSWRGSSYEQYF. The CDR3 coding sequence is TGTGCCAGCAGTTGGCGGGGCAGCTCCTACGAGCAGTACTTC. The V and J genes are TRBV12-3 or TRBV12-4 and TRBJ2-7; D possibly corresponds to TRBD2 (6 bases). The CDR3 loop spans 14 amino acids. The germline V and J ends were trimmed by 4 bases and 0 bases, with 10 bases remaining between them.

In this sample, this clonotype turned up a few times. The V gene is TRBV5-1, the J gene TRBJ1-2; no clear D gene. The CDR3 loop spans 13 amino acids. V dropped 5 bases and J dropped 1 base, with 9 bases sitting between them. Germline CDR1 is SGHRS and CDR2 is YFSETQ. This chain's CDR3 is CASSPTLNYGYTF. CDR3 nucleotide sequence: TGCGCCAGCAGTCCGACACTTAACTATGGCTACACCTTC.

This clonotype came up a few times. This chain connects TRBV28 to TRBJ1-3; 7 nucleotides line up with TRBD1. Trimming at V came to 5 bases and at J to 5 bases, leaving 3 bases not matched to a gene. The CDR3 spans 13 residues. Germline-derived CDR1 and CDR2 are MDHEN and SYDVKM. The CDR3 spells CASSRQGRNTIYF. The CDR3 region has the DNA TGTGCCAGCAGTAGACAGGGCCGAAACACCATATATTTT.

In its sample, this clonotype was seen a few times. The chain employs TRBV7-9 and TRBJ2-3, with 11 positions matching TRBD2. The trim removed 5 bases at V and 2 bases at J, leaving 12 bases unmatched. In germline, CDR1 is SEHNR, CDR2 FQNEAQ (reference sequence). CDR3 length equals 18 residues. The CDR3 loop is CASSPPETSGDLTDTQYF. CDR3 nucleotide sequence: TGTGCCAGCAGCCCCCCCGAGACTAGCGGGGATCTCACAGATACGCAGTATTTT.

The V gene is TRBV3-1, the J gene TRBJ2-2; a possible D gene is TRBD1 (6 bases). Trimming took 1 base from V and 6 from J, leaving 15 bases between them. The CDR3 is made up of 16 amino acids. Germline V gene sequence: CDR1 LGHDT, CDR2 YNNKEL (reference sequence). CDR3 DNA sequence: TGTGCCAGCAGCCAAGTGGTGGGGAACAGGGCCGGGGAGCTGTTTTTT. This translates into CASSQVVGNRAGELFF.